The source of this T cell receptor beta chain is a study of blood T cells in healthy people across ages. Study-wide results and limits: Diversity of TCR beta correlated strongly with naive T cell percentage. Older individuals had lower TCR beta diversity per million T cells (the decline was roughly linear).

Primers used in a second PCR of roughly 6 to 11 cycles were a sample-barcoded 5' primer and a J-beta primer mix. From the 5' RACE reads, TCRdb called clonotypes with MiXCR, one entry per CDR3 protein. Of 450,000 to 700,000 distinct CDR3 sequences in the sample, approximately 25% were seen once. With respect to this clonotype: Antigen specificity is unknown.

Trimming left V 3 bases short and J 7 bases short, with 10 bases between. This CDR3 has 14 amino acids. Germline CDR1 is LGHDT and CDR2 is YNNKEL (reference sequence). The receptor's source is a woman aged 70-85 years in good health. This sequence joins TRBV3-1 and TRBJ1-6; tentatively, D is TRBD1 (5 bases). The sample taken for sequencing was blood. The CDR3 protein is CASSHQGRNSPLHF. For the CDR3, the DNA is TGTGCCAGCAGCCACCAGGGAAGGAATTCACCCCTCCACTTT.